This is a list of T cell receptor beta chains from one sample in a study of cytomegalovirus exposure and HLA in healthy donors. The repertoire was sequenced with immunoSEQ multiplex PCR; TCRdb's copy has only in-frame clones and lacks some. The table lists some 98,000 clones, around 90% of them singletons. The source material was PBMCs. The source of these receptors is a woman aged 30 to 39 in good health and CMV-seronegative. The CDR3 runs from the conserved cysteine through the conserved F or W. The D gene is left open where the match is weak. Some rows mark clone size as missing; the rest say once, few, many or name a class of expanded clone.

j_call | clone_size | v_call | d_call | cdr3_aa | cdr3_nt
TRBJ1-2 | - | TRBV29-1 | TRBD1 | CSVEEGDRQRGYGGYTF | TGCAGCGTTGAAGAGGGGGACAGGCAGAGGGGATATGGCGGCTACACCTTC
TRBJ1-5 | - | TRBV27 | - | CASSLSRGMNNQPQHF | TGTGCCAGCAGTTTATCGCGGGGAATGAACAATCAGCCCCAGCATTTT
TRBJ2-3 | - | TRBV27 | - | CASSLGLFTDTQYF | TGTGCCAGCAGTTTGGGCCTTTTCACAGATACGCAGTATTTT
TRBJ1-1 | - | TRBV10-3 | TRBD1 | CAISESIGGSRAFF | TGTGCCATCAGTGAGTCGATAGGGGGCAGTAGGGCTTTCTTT
TRBJ2-5 | - | TRBV5-1 | TRBD2 | CASSSLAGGQETQYF | TGCGCCAGCAGCTCCCTAGCGGGGGGGCAAGAGACCCAGTACTTC
TRBJ2-2 | - | TRBV6-5 | TRBD1 | CASSKQGAVTGELFF | TGTGCCAGCAGTAAACAGGGGGCTGTGACCGGGGAGCTGTTTTTT
TRBJ1-3 | - | TRBV5-6 | - | CASSLLYGGSGNTIYF | TGTGCCAGCAGCTTGCTGTACGGGGGCTCTGGAAACACCATATATTTT
TRBJ2-1 | - | TRBV7-3 | TRBD2 | CASSTPSGGASYNEQFF | TGTGCCAGCAGCACACCTAGCGGGGGCGCTTCCTACAATGAGCAGTTCTTC
TRBJ1-3 | - | TRBV28 | TRBD1 | CASLSGGSLGRNTIYF | TGTGCCAGCCTTTCAGGGGGCTCACTCGGTCGAAACACCATATATTTT
TRBJ2-7 | - | TRBV7-3 | TRBD1 | CASSLNDRGEQYF | TGTGCCAGCAGCCTTAACGACAGGGGCGAGCAGTACTTC
TRBJ2-1 | - | TRBV10-3 | TRBD2 | CAISERLAGAQFF | TGTGCCATCAGTGAGAGGCTAGCGGGAGCGCAGTTCTTC
TRBJ2-2 | - | TRBV6-4 | - | CASSPLAGASNTGELFF | TGTGCCAGCTCCCCCCTGGCAGGGGCTTCCAACACCGGGGAGCTGTTTTTT
TRBJ2-3 | - | TRBV18 | TRBD2 | CASKGLAGIGDTQYF | TGTGCCAGCAAGGGACTAGCGGGGATCGGAGATACGCAGTATTTT
TRBJ2-5 | - | TRBV28 | TRBD2 | CASASGGERGTQYF | TGTGCCAGCGCCTCCGGGGGGGAACGGGGGACCCAGTACTTC
TRBJ2-3 | - | TRBV7-6 | TRBD1 | CASSYRGTDTQYF | TGTGCCAGCAGCTACAGGGGTACAGATACGCAGTATTTT
TRBJ2-7 | few | TRBV28 | TRBD2 | CASSLATSGFYEQYF | TGTGCCAGCAGTTTAGCAACTAGCGGCTTCTACGAGCAGTACTTC
TRBJ1-1 | - | TRBV11-1 | - | CASSFRTGSLATEAFF | TGTGCCAGCAGCTTTCGAACAGGGTCGCTGGCCACTGAAGCTTTCTTT
TRBJ2-1 | few | TRBV4-2 | TRBD2 | CASSQWGTSGYNEQFF | TGTGCCAGCAGCCAATGGGGGACTAGCGGCTACAATGAGCAGTTCTTC
TRBJ2-4 | - | TRBV5-6 | - | CASSFLGIQYF | TGTGCCAGCAGCTTTCTAGGAATTCAGTACTTC
TRBJ2-1 | - | TRBV27 | TRBD1 | CASSSTGLSYNEQFF | TGTGCCAGCAGTTCGACAGGGCTCTCCTACAATGAGCAGTTCTTC
TRBJ1-1 | - | TRBV5-4 | - | CASSFSGNTEAFF | TGTGCCAGCAGCTTTTCGGGGAACACTGAAGCTTTCTTT
TRBJ2-2 | once | TRBV6-4 | - | CASSASPTGELFF | TGTGCCAGCAGTGCTAGCCCAACCGGGGAGCTGTTTTTT
TRBJ1-2 | once | TRBV5-6 | TRBD1 | CASSGTGGVGYGYTF | TGTGCCAGCAGCGGTACAGGGGGCGTAGGCTATGGCTACACCTTC
TRBJ2-3 | - | TRBV11-2 | - | CASVMLATVADTQYF | TGTGCCAGCGTGATGCTAGCGACTGTGGCAGATACGCAGTATTTT
TRBJ2-5 | once | TRBV7-8 | TRBD2 | CASSSPTGGQETQYF | TGTGCCAGCAGCTCCCCCACGGGGGGGCAAGAGACCCAGTACTTC
TRBJ2-3 | - | TRBV5-1 | TRBD2 | CASSPGLAGADTQYF | TGCGCCAGCAGCCCTGGACTAGCAGGGGCAGATACGCAGTATTTT
TRBJ2-5 | - | TRBV5-8 | - | CASIKGGARETQYF | TGTGCCAGCATCAAGGGGGGGGCCAGGGAGACCCAGTACTTC
TRBJ2-7 | - | TRBV6-1 | - | CASKEGASEREQYF | TGTGCCAGTAAAGAAGGGGCTAGCGAGCGGGAGCAGTACTTC
TRBJ1-1 | - | TRBV9 | TRBD1 | CASSAGQGRDTEAFF | TGTGCCAGCAGCGCCGGACAGGGCCGGGACACTGAAGCTTTCTTT
TRBJ2-3 | - | TRBV7-2 | - | CASSLNKGSDTQYF | TGTGCCAGCAGCTTAAATAAGGGGTCAGATACGCAGTATTTT
TRBJ2-7 | - | TRBV7-2 | - | CASSLSYPGFKYF | TGTGCCAGCAGCTTATCGTATCCAGGGTTTAAGTACTTC
TRBJ2-1 | - | TRBV4-1 | TRBD2 | CASSQTLAGSYNEQFF | TGCGCCAGCAGCCAGACACTAGCGGGATCCTACAATGAGCAGTTCTTC
TRBJ2-2 | once | TRBV6-6 | - | CASSYRQVANTGELFF | TGTGCCAGCAGTTACCGACAGGTCGCGAACACCGGGGAGCTGTTTTTT
TRBJ2-1 | - | TRBV15 | TRBD2 | CATSAPGLAGKNEQFF | TGTGCCACCAGCGCGCCGGGACTAGCTGGGAAAAATGAGCAGTTCTTC
TRBJ2-6 | few | TRBV4-3 | - | CASSQGVPSGANVLTF | TGCGCCAGCAGCCAAGGAGTTCCGTCAGGGGCCAACGTCCTGACTTTC
TRBJ1-3 | few | TRBV7-8 | TRBD1 | CASSSRGLYSGNTIYF | TGTGCCAGCAGCTCCAGGGGGCTTTACTCTGGAAACACCATATATTTT
TRBJ2-4 | - | TRBV28 | - | CASRGVAKNIQYF | TGTGCCAGCAGGGGAGTAGCCAAAAACATTCAGTACTTC
TRBJ1-2 | - | TRBV10-3 | - | CAISESGTNGYTF | TGTGCCATCAGTGAGTCCGGGACAAATGGCTACACCTTC
TRBJ1-1 | - | TRBV27 | - | CASATTGKASAFF | TGTGCCAGCGCTACTACAGGGAAGGCGTCGGCTTTCTTT
TRBJ1-6 | many | TRBV2 | TRBD1 | CASSVVGTGSSPLHF | TGTGCCAGCAGTGTTGTAGGGACAGGGAGTTCACCCCTCCACTTT
TRBJ2-7 | - | TRBV5-6 | TRBD1 | CASSWDRTYEQYF | TGTGCCAGCAGCTGGGACAGAACCTACGAGCAGTACTTC
TRBJ2-2 | - | TRBV9 | - | CASSVGVVSSTGELFF | TGTGCCAGCAGCGTAGGAGTCGTAAGTAGCACCGGGGAGCTGTTTTTT
TRBJ2-5 | - | TRBV5-8 | TRBD2 | CASSLSGGGTQYF | TGTGCCAGCAGCTTGTCGGGGGGAGGGACCCAGTACTTC
TRBJ2-2 | - | TRBV7-3 | TRBD2 | CASSPLAGGANTGELFF | TGTGCCAGCAGCCCCCTAGCGGGGGGCGCGAACACCGGGGAGCTGTTTTTT
TRBJ1-1 | - | TRBV29-1 | TRBD1 | CSVVTRGTGRAFF | TGCAGCGTTGTGACCCGGGGGACAGGGCGAGCTTTCTTT
TRBJ2-7 | - | TRBV18 | - | CASSPSQGVASYEQYF | TGTGCCAGCTCACCGTCACAGGGAGTGGCCTCCTACGAGCAGTACTTC
TRBJ1-2 | - | TRBV4-2 | - | CASSQDAQDTYGYTF | TGTGCCAGCAGCCAAGATGCGCAGGACACCTATGGCTACACCTTC
TRBJ2-1 | - | TRBV12-5 | - | CASGLDGGLLEQFF | TGTGCTAGTGGTTTGGACGGGGGACTTTTAGAGCAGTTCTTC
TRBJ2-7 | - | TRBV27 | TRBD1 | CASSLGQGLYEQYF | TGTGCCAGCAGTCTTGGACAGGGGCTCTACGAGCAGTACTTC
TRBJ2-3 | large | TRBV10-2 | - | CASRVADNTQYF | TGCGCCAGCAGGGTAGCGGATAATACGCAGTATTTT
TRBJ2-5 | - | TRBV6-1 | TRBD1 | CASSSTGPGSETQYF | TGTGCCAGCAGTTCGACAGGGCCGGGGTCGGAGACCCAGTACTTC
TRBJ1-6 | - | TRBV5-4 | - | CASSDSYKQGSVNSPLHF | TGTGCCAGCAGCGATTCCTATAAGCAGGGTTCGGTCAATTCACCCCTCCACTTT
TRBJ2-7 | - | TRBV5-1 | TRBD2 | CASSLEAAGGTYEQYF | TGCGCCAGCAGCTTGGAGGCGGCGGGAGGGACCTACGAGCAGTACTTC
TRBJ1-1 | - | TRBV15 | - | CATSRGPTGNTEAFF | TGTGCCACCAGCAGAGGACCGACAGGGAACACTGAAGCTTTCTTT
TRBJ2-7 | - | TRBV7-2 | - | CASSLAMAVYEQYF | TGTGCCAGCAGCTTAGCGATGGCAGTCTACGAGCAGTACTTC
TRBJ2-1 | - | TRBV11-3 | - | CASSYTANEQFF | TGTGCCAGCAGCTACACAGCCAATGAGCAGTTCTTC
TRBJ1-6 | - | TRBV9 | - | CASSVGGGEDSPLHF | TGTGCCAGCAGCGTAGGGGGGGGCGAGGATTCACCCCTCCACTTT
TRBJ2-7 | few | TRBV7-9 | - | CASNSLDRKNYEQYF | TGTGCCAGCAACTCCCTTGACAGGAAGAACTACGAGCAGTACTTC
TRBJ2-1 | - | TRBV5-1 | TRBD1 | CASSPSTGSYNEQFF | TGCGCCAGCAGCCCCTCGACAGGGTCTTACAATGAGCAGTTCTTC
TRBJ2-7 | few | TRBV15 | TRBD1 | CATSWGTGAYEQYF | TGTGCCACCAGCTGGGGGACAGGGGCCTACGAGCAGTACTTC